This TCR beta chain comes out of a study of blood T cell repertoires in COVID-19. At the level of the study: Specimens from acute and convalescent COVID-19 originated in the United States, Italy and Spain. Nucleic acid was either cDNA or gDNA, and it came from T cells, B-cell-depleted T cells, or PBMCs.

The CDR3 sequence is 16 residues long. The germline gives CDR1 LNHDA, CDR2 SQIVND (reference sequence). Trimming left V 5 bases short and J 0 bases short, with 16 bases between. Sequencing was performed with immunoSEQ multiplex PCR; in TCRdb, only in-frame clones are kept and a portion is missing. The table has fewer than 300,000 clones, approximately 89% seen once. Seattle-derived patients entered the study during active infection and were followed longitudinally. The specimen was peripheral blood. The clonotype comes from a woman in her twenties or thirties with COVID-19, enrolled during active disease. The chain recombines TRBV19 with TRBJ1-2; D is possibly TRBD1 (6 bases). CDR3 sequence (DNA): TGTGCCAGTAGTTCCGGACAGCTTGCAGCTAACTATGGCTACACCTTC. This sequence encodes CASSSGQLAANYGYTF.